The 9 T cell receptor beta chains below all came from one sample that was sequenced in a study of T cells in Graves' hyperthyroidism and ophthalmopathy. RNA transcripts yielded amplified TCR beta CDR3 regions. HTBI primers drove first-round RT-PCR of the TCR CDR3. TCRdb re-called the multiplex PCR reads with MiXCR, one entry per CDR3 protein. In the table there are 750,000 to 900,000 distinct CDR3 sequences, roughly 40% of which are singletons. Sequencing used blood. The origin of the receptors is a man aged 18-30 years with Graves' hyperthyroidism.

The chain uses TRBV10-3 and TRBJ1-1; D unclear. The CDR3 runs 14 residues. The germline CDR1 and CDR2 sequences are ENHRY and SYGVKD. Deletions cut 7 bases from V and 4 bases from J, with 16 bases between. DNA for the CDR3: TGTGCCATCAACGAGATAGAAGGAGGCACTGAAGCTTTCTTT. This translates into CAINEIEGGTEAFF.

V gene TRBV25-1 combines with J gene TRBJ1-2; possibly TRBD1 for D (6 bases). The CDR3 runs 16 residues. Per the germline V gene, CDR1 is MGHDK and CDR2 is SYGVNS. The V end was cut by 1 base, the J end by 8 bases, with 20 bases between. The CDR3 DNA sequence: TGTGCCAGCAGTGAATCGGACAGCCCTATGGTTGAAGGCTACACCTTC. Its translation: CASSESDSPMVEGYTF.

This clonotype occurred many times. This chain joins TRBV20-1 and TRBJ1-1; D might be TRBD1 (6 bases). This CDR3 is 13 amino acids long. V shed 6 bases and J shed 5 bases, with 16 bases lying between them. Germline loops: CDR1 DFQATT, CDR2 SNEGSKA (reference sequence). In nucleotides, the CDR3 is TGCAGTGCCCTAATGGACAGCTGGACTGAAGCTTTCTTT. It translates to CSALMDSWTEAFF.

This clonotype showed up many times. The chain has TRBV7-2 and TRBJ2-5, with a weak D call TRBD1 (5 bases). The germline V gene encodes CDR1 SGHTA and CDR2 FQGNSA. The CDR3 is 13 residues long. Trimming took off 7 bases at V and 6 bases at J, with 15 bases between the two ends. The CDR3: CASTLDMAQTQYF. The CDR3 coding sequence is TGTGCCAGCACCCTGGACATGGCACAGACCCAGTACTTC.

This chain connects TRBV7-8 to TRBJ1-1, with D maybe TRBD1 (5 bases). The V end lost 6 bases, the J end lost 1 base, and 15 bases lay between the germline ends. The CDR3 is 15 residues long. Germline V gene lookup returns CDR1 SGHVS and CDR2 FQNEAQ. The CDR3 bases are TGTGCCAGCAGTATTCGGGGGGACCCGAACACTGAAGCTTTCTTT. It specifies CASSIRGDPNTEAFF.

The chain recombines TRBV5-1 with TRBJ2-7, with D perhaps matching TRBD2 (6 bases). CDR1 and CDR2 (germline): SGHRS, YFSETQ. The CDR3 contains 16 residues. With 5 bases removed from V and 2 bases from J, the gap between germline ends came to 20 bases. In DNA form, the CDR3 reads TGCGCCAGCAGAGGCGGAGGGACGGGTGGCGCCTACGAGCAGTACTTC. Residues: CASRGGGTGGAYEQYF.

The CDR3 region has the DNA TGTGCCAGTAGTTCATCGGACAGGGATTATCAGCCCCAGCATTTT. Residues: CASSSSDRDYQPQHF. The chain combines TRBV19 with TRBJ1-5; TRBD1 matches 8 bases. The trim removed 5 bases at V and 5 bases at J, leaving 8 bases unmatched. CDR1 and CDR2 (germline): LNHDA, SQIVND (reference sequence). The CDR3 extends over 15 amino acids.

This clonotype has only a few counts. This chain links TRBV13 with TRBJ2-7; tentative D call: TRBD2 (6 bases). Trimming took 5 bases from V and 3 from J, leaving 14 bases between them. Germline CDR1 PRHDT, CDR2 FYEKMQ (reference sequence). The CDR3 sequence is 14 residues long. DNA of the CDR3: TGTGCCAGCAGCCAGCCCGGGAGCGACTACGAGCAGTACTTC. It is translated as CASSQPGSDYEQYF.

The sample holds many counts of this clonotype. V usage is TRBV19 and J usage is TRBJ1-1; D uncertain. The CDR3 has 13 amino acids. Germline CDR1 is LNHDA and CDR2 is SQIVND (reference sequence). Trimming removed 7 bases from V and 0 bases from J, with 9 bases in between. The CDR3 reads CASTPRLNTEAFF. CDR3 coding DNA: TGTGCCAGTACACCAAGATTGAACACTGAAGCTTTCTTT.